This T cell receptor (beta chain) was sequenced for a study of blood T cell repertoires in COVID-19. Turning to the study itself: Spain, Italy and the United States supplied samples that represented acute and convalescent COVID-19. PBMCs, B-cell-depleted T cells, or T cells were the source of the cDNA or gDNA that made up the material.

Study processing details: Reference gene primer amplification yielded estimated nucleated cell counts. Profiling relied on immunoSEQ multiplex PCR, and the TCRdb table lists in-frame clones only, not all of them. The V and J calls and clone size were taken over from that table, and D and trimming were inferred from the DNA. The sample records about 110,000 clones, roughly 82% being singletons. Germline-derived CDR1 and CDR2 are SQVTM and ANQGSEA. The CDR3 consists of 12 residues. The V end was cut by 5 bases, the J end by 6 bases, with 11 bases between. The chain employs TRBV29-1 and TRBJ2-1; weak D call: TRBD1 (5 bases). The receptor was derived from a woman aged 60-75 years with acute or convalescent COVID-19. The sample consisted of peripheral blood. The CDR3 reads CSVQGLINEQFF. DNA for the CDR3: TGCAGCGTTCAGGGTTTGATCAATGAGCAGTTCTTC.